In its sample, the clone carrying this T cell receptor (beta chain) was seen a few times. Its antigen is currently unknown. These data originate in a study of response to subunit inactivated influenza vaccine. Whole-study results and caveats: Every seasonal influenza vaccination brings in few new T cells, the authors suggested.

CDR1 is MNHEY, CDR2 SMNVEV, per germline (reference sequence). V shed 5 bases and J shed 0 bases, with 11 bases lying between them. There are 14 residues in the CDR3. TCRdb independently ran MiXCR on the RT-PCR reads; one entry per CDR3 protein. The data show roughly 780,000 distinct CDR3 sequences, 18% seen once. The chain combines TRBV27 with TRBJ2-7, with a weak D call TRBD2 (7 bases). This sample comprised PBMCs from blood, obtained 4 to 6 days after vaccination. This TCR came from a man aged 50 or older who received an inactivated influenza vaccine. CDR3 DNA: TGTGCCAGCAGTAAGAGGGGGGGCTCCTACGAGCAGTACTTC. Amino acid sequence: CASSKRGGSYEQYF.